One and the same sample provided the 4 T cell receptor beta chains below, sequenced in a study of T cells in Graves' hyperthyroidism and ophthalmopathy. Regions amplified from RNA transcripts were the TCR beta CDR3 regions. The HTBI primer set was used in a first-round RT-PCR of the TCR CDR3. One entry per CDR3 protein, called by TCRdb with MiXCR from the multiplex PCR reads. The data show some 740,000 distinct CDR3 sequences, with approximately 14% seen just once and roughly 10% held by the top ten. Material for sequencing was blood. These receptors were obtained from a woman aged 18-29 years with Graves' hyperthyroidism.

This clonotype was recorded many times. At one end, the junction sequence differs from germline, possibly due to a read error. The CDR3 region is CASSLGTMTYGQYF. For the CDR3, the DNA is TGTGCCAGCAGCTTGGGTACTATGACCTACGGGCAGTACTTC. The chain carries TRBV11-2 and TRBJ2-7; D is ambiguous. In germline, CDR1 is SGHAT, CDR2 FQNNGV. CDR3 length: 14 amino acids.

With regard to this clonotype: One end of the junction does not line up with germline, which may come from a read error. The CDR3 bases are TGTAGCGTTGGTGATGGGGGGAATTCACCCCTCCACTTT. Translated, it gives CSVGDGGNSPLHF. The chain has TRBV29-1 and TRBJ1-6; a weak D match, TRBD1 (5 bases). The V gene's germline CDR1 is SQVTM and CDR2 ANQGSEA. The CDR3 contains 13 residues.

Many counts were recorded for this clonotype. The chain employs TRBV28 and TRBJ1-5, with D perhaps matching TRBD1 (6 bases). V dropped 6 bases and J dropped 1 base, with 10 bases sitting between them. The CDR3 has 14 residues. CDR1 and CDR2 from the germline V gene are MDHEN and SYDVKM. CDR3 in DNA: TGTGCCAGCAGAACTCAGGGGAGCAATCAGCCCCAGCATTTT. This translates into CASRTQGSNQPQHF.

In this sample, this clonotype turned up a few times. The chain employs TRBV5-1 and TRBJ2-2, with a tentative D call TRBD2 (5 bases). CDR1 and CDR2 from the germline V gene are SGHRS and YFSETQ. This CDR3 is built from 15 residues. Trimming took 1 base from V and 3 from J, leaving 10 bases between them. The CDR3 spells CASSLLLADTGELFF. CDR3 in DNA: TGCGCCAGCAGCTTGCTCCTAGCTGACACCGGGGAGCTGTTTTTT.